This T cell receptor beta chain comes out of a study of cytomegalovirus exposure and HLA in healthy donors. Broader study findings: An analysis done earlier found most TCR beta V segments productive about 87% or about 30% of the time.

V was pared by 4 bases and J by 6 bases, with 7 bases of the junction left unmatched. Germline assignment: CDR1 SGHKS and CDR2 YYEKEE (reference sequence). The CDR3 extends over 13 amino acids. Researchers ran the PCR with 60 Vbeta and 13 Jbeta primers. Sequencing used immunoSEQ multiplex PCR; TCRdb keeps in-frame clones, though not all of them. Seen here are 90,000 to 120,000 clones, over 75% observed once, and the top ten hold around 4%. Concerning this clone itself: The antigen is undetermined.

The sequenced sample consisted of PBMCs. The receptor was isolated from a male donor in good health and CMV-seronegative. The chain recombines TRBV5-5 with TRBJ2-7; TRBD1 agrees at 7 bases. The CDR3 bases are TGTGCCAGCAGCGCGTCGACAGGGTTCGAGCAGTACTTC. Amino acids: CASSASTGFEQYF.